This TCR beta chain comes out of a study of control samples from healthy donors and cancer patients. TCRdb keeps only in-frame clones here, not all; method: immunoSEQ multiplex PCR. The sample yields approximately 120,000 clones, 90% seen once. This CDR3 has 13 residues. The germline V and J ends were trimmed by 6 bases and 1 base, with 9 bases remaining between them. The V gene's germline CDR1 is SQVTM and CDR2 ANQGSEA. The receptor's source is a human donor in good health. The donor label of this sample is uncertain. V usage is TRBV29-1 and J usage is TRBJ2-2; D is uncertain. Sequenced material: blood. This CDR3 is CSVLKQNTGELFF. The CDR3 DNA is TGCAGCGTCCTCAAGCAGAACACCGGGGAGCTGTTTTTT.